This T cell receptor beta chain was identified in a study of T cells after yellow fever vaccination. 5'RACE template switching generated TCR cDNA, adding a universal primer site and UMIs. One entry per CDR3 protein, called by TCRdb with MiXCR from the 5' RACE reads. The repertoire holds 250,000 to 300,000 distinct CDR3 sequences, with about 5.2% as singletons. This CDR3 is 15 amino acids long. Trimming at V came to 5 bases and at J to 8 bases, leaving 9 bases not matched to a gene. In this sample, this clonotype turned up a few times. Its cognate antigen is unknown. Findings and limits, study-wide: Post-booster reappearance was seen for most primary-vaccination clones (roughly 97% CD4, around 90% CD8). The presence of abundant clonotypes contaminating from the bulk population was possible in FACS-sorted repertoires. Clonotype sharing between CD4 and CD8 compartments was small.

The chain has TRBV12-3 or TRBV12-4 and TRBJ1-4, with 9 positions matching TRBD1. The sequenced sample was CD4+ T cells sorted from PBMCs, obtained on the day of the yellow fever booster vaccination. The clonotype originates from a man between 18 and 35 years old who received the YFV17D yellow fever vaccine. The CDR3 DNA follows: TGTGCCAGCAGTCTCGGGACAGGGTTTGGCGAAAAACTGTTTTTT. Protein sequence: CASSLGTGFGEKLFF.